A single sample is the source of the 3 T cell receptor beta chains below, sequenced in a study of cytomegalovirus exposure and HLA in healthy donors. PCR used 60 Vbeta primers and 13 Jbeta primers. TCRdb's copy holds only in-frame clones and misses some; the assay was immunoSEQ multiplex PCR. The data contain 75,000 to 90,000 clones, over 60% of them singletons. Material: PBMCs. Source of these receptors: a man aged 35-49 years in good health and CMV-seronegative.

In this sample, this clone turned up a few times. The V and J genes are TRBV6-1 and TRBJ1-2, with 8 bases identical to TRBD1. Germline lookup yields CDR1 MNHNS and CDR2 SASEGT. With V trimmed by 3 bases and J by 4 bases, 4 bases remained unmatched. The CDR3 is made up of 14 amino acids. Here the CDR3 reads CASSDLQGAYGYTF. CDR3 sequence (DNA): TGTGCCAGCAGTGACCTTCAGGGGGCCTATGGCTACACCTTC.

To note about this clone: The identical CDR3 is also encoded by other nucleotide sequences in the sample. The V and J genes are TRBV7-2 and TRBJ1-5; D is uncertain. Germline V gene lookup returns CDR1 SGHTA and CDR2 FQGNSA. The CDR3 contains 13 residues. V was pared by 1 base and J by 4 bases, with 5 bases between. CDR3 in DNA: TGTGCCAGCAGCTTAGGCGTTAATCAGCCCCAGCATTTT. Translating it yields CASSLGVNQPQHF.

This clone was picked up a small number of times. The CDR3 loop reads CASSIQSGLDTQYF. As DNA, the CDR3 is TGTGCCAGTAGTATCCAGTCTGGGCTAGATACGCAGTATTTT. This chain uses TRBV19 with TRBJ2-3; D call uncertain. The germline CDR1 and CDR2 sequences are LNHDA and SQIVND (reference sequence). V was pared by 3 bases and J by 5 bases, with 12 bases between. The CDR3 length is 14 residues. Full variable domain (remainder filled in from reference TRBV19 and TRBJ2-3): DGGITQSPKYLFRKEGQNVTLSCEQNLNHDAMYWYRQDPGQGLRLIYYSQIVNDFQKGDIAEGYSVSREKKESFPLTVTSAQKNPTAFYLCASSIQSGLDTQYFGPGTRLTVL.